These T cell receptor beta chains were read from a single sample in a study of T cells in Graves' hyperthyroidism and ophthalmopathy. TCRdb reprocessed the multiplex PCR reads with MiXCR, giving one entry per CDR3 protein. Among a few hundred thousand distinct CDR3 sequences listed, roughly 18% were seen once. Sequencing was carried out using blood. These receptors originate from a man in his forties with Graves' hyperthyroidism. The CDR3 runs from the conserved cysteine through the conserved F or W.

v_call	j_call	cdr3_aa
TRBV20-1	TRBJ2-3	CSARVDLAGDTDTQYF
TRBV7-9	TRBJ2-2	CASSAQSSGELFF
TRBV5-1	TRBJ1-4	CASSSDREGGKLFF
TRBV28	TRBJ2-3	CASSLSTREITDTQYF
TRBV7-9	TRBJ1-1	CASSQQGGTEAFF
TRBV29-1	TRBJ2-2	CSVESGQTNTGELFF
TRBV6-1	TRBJ2-3	CASSGQAGDTQYF
TRBV3-1	TRBJ1-2	CASSLENYDYTF
TRBV6-1	TRBJ1-5	CASSTGTGTGGQPQHF
TRBV28	TRBJ2-7	CASTPSPAGGSGEQYF
TRBV6-2/TRBV6-3	TRBJ2-2	CASSYASGGRTGELFF
TRBV6-2/TRBV6-3	TRBJ2-7	CASSQTGYEQYF
TRBV11-2	TRBJ2-5	CASSAGSGGKTQYF
TRBV5-1	TRBJ1-2	CASSLLRGFCGYTF
TRBV13	TRBJ2-1	CASSPASGTYNEQFF
TRBV10-3	TRBJ1-4	CAISDTKGGEKLFF
TRBV2	TRBJ2-2	CASRNSQTGELFF
TRBV2	TRBJ2-2	CASRGRENTGELFF